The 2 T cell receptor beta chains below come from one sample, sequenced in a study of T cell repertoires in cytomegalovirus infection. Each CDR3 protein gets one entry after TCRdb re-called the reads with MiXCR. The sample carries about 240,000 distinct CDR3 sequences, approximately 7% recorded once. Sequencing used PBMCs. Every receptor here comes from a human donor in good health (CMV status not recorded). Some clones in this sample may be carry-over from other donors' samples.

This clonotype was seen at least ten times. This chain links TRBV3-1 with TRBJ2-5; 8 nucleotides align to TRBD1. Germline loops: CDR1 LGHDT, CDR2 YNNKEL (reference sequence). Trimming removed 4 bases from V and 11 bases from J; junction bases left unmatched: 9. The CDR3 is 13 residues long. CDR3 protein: CASSPTDREIQYF. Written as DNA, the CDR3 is TGTGCCAGCAGCCCCACGGACAGGGAAATTCAGTACTTC.

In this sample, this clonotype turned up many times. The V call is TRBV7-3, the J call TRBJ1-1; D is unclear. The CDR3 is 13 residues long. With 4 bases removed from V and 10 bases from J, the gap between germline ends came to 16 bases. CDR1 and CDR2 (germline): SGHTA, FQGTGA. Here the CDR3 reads CASSSNSLAGAFF. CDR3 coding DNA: TGTGCCAGCAGCTCTAACTCTTTGGCTGGAGCTTTCTTT.